This entry describes one T cell receptor (beta chain). A single record per CDR3 protein comes from TCRdb applying MiXCR to the RT-PCR reads. The sample comprises approximately 170,000 distinct CDR3 sequences, about a quarter of which are singletons, and 25% to 30% rests with the top ten. The source of the sample is a study of patients and donors after allogeneic stem cell transplantation. Sequencing was performed on blood, either unsorted or a sorted T cell fraction (not recorded which). The TCR comes from a human donor who was either an allogeneic HSCT recipient or a stem cell or donor lymphocyte infusion donor (not recorded which). It is not recorded whose cells these are; they may come from a transplant donor.

The CDR3 loop is CASSLYPTGGLDEKLFF. CDR3 sequence (DNA): TGTGCCAGCAGTTTATATCCGACAGGGGGGCTCGATGAAAAACTGTTTTTT. The V and J genes are TRBV27 and TRBJ1-4, with 9 bases aligning to TRBD1. CDR1 and CDR2 from the germline V gene are MNHEY and SMNVEV (reference sequence). The CDR3 totals 17 residues. J was trimmed by 6 bases and V by 1 base; bases with no gene match: 9.